These 9 T cell receptor beta chains share one sample of origin, sequenced in a study of CD8 T cells in ankylosing spondylitis. Study-wide findings and caveats: In ankylosing spondylitis blood, a motif of roughly eight highly homologous TCR beta variants appeared characteristic.

One entry per CDR3 protein results from TCRdb running MiXCR on the 5' RACE reads. This repertoire shows about 330,000 distinct CDR3 sequences, 6.5% to 10% found once; its top ten account for roughly 14%. Their recognized antigens are unknown. Input material: blood, either unsorted or a sorted T cell fraction (not recorded which). The receptors shown here come from a male donor with ankylosing spondylitis.

The chain uses TRBV19 and TRBJ1-1, with 7 bases matching TRBD1. The germline V gene encodes CDR1 LNHDA and CDR2 SQIVND (reference sequence). Unmatched junction bases numbered 9, after V lost 5 bases and J lost 6 bases. This CDR3 is 14 amino acids long. CDR3 nucleotides: TGTGCCAGTAGTCAGGGCCCCGGACAGGCTGAAGCTTTCTTT. Its protein product is CASSQGPGQAEAFF.

The chain has TRBV6-5 and TRBJ2-2, with D possibly matching TRBD1 (6 bases). Germline loops: CDR1 MNHEY, CDR2 SVGAGI. Trimming took 8 bases from V and 3 from J, leaving 7 bases between them. The CDR3 length is 12 residues. The chain's CDR3 is CASRQDTGELFF. CDR3 DNA sequence: TGTGCCAGCCGACAGGACACCGGGGAGCTGTTTTTT.

This clonotype was observed a few times. The chain employs TRBV24-1 and TRBJ2-5, with 8 bases lining up with TRBD1. The V and J ends lost 4 bases and 4 bases, in that order; junction bases with no gene match: 7. Per the germline V gene, CDR1 is KGHDR and CDR2 is SFDVKD. This CDR3 is 15 amino acids long. The CDR3, as DNA: TGTGCCACCAGTGACAAAGGACAGGGTCGAGAGACCCAGTACTTC. Amino acid sequence: CATSDKGQGRETQYF.

The rearrangement links TRBV3-1 to TRBJ1-1; TRBD1 aligns across 10 bases. This CDR3 comprises 16 residues. From germline, CDR1 is LGHDT and CDR2 YNNKEL (reference sequence). V dropped 6 bases and J dropped 5; count of bases not matched to a gene: 12. CDR3 DNA: TGTGCCAGCAGACCCGGGACAGGGGCTTCGGGGACTGAAGCTTTCTTT. This codes for CASRPGTGASGTEAFF.

This sequence joins TRBV20-1 and TRBJ1-2, with D unclear. Trimming took off 3 bases at V and 9 bases at J, with 17 bases between the two ends. Germline loops: CDR1 DFQATT, CDR2 SNEGSKA (reference sequence). The length of the CDR3 is 13 residues. The CDR3 region is CSASFPPSLSYTF. The DNA for the CDR3 is TGCAGTGCTAGCTTCCCCCCGAGTTTGAGCTACACCTTC.

The rearrangement uses TRBV10-3 and TRBJ2-1, with 14 positions matching TRBD2. Trimming cost V 3 bases and J 4 bases; bases outside gene matches: 5. Germline V CDR1 and CDR2: ENHRY, SYGVKD. The CDR3 loop spans 17 amino acids. CDR3 DNA: TGTGCCATCAGTGAAAGACTAGCGGGAGGGGGGTACAATGAGCAGTTCTTC. Amino acid sequence: CAISERLAGGGYNEQFF.

This clonotype was seen repeatedly, ten times or more. CDR3 bases: TGTGCCAGCAGTTCCCGGACGGACAATGAGCAGTTCTTC. It yields the protein CASSSRTDNEQFF. The rearrangement uses TRBV28 and TRBJ2-1, with D unresolved. This CDR3 comprises 13 residues. Germline V CDR1 and CDR2: MDHEN, SYDVKM. Trimming cost V 4 bases and J 5 bases, with 9 bases left between them.

The chain has TRBV7-8 and TRBJ2-7, with D possibly TRBD2 on 6 matching bases. CDR1 is SGHVS and CDR2 is FQNEAQ in the germline V gene. This CDR3 contains 17 residues. V was clipped by 1 base and J by 0 bases, with 16 bases between them. The CDR3 loop reads CASSLVIQRASSYEQYF. In DNA, the CDR3 is TGTGCCAGCAGCTTAGTGATCCAGCGGGCTAGCTCCTACGAGCAGTACTTC.

There are many counts of this clonotype. The rearrangement joins TRBV7-9 to TRBJ2-7, with a possible D match to TRBD1 (5 bases). This CDR3 is 14 amino acids long. Trimming took off 3 bases at V and 1 base at J, with 10 bases between the two ends. Germline loops: CDR1 SEHNR, CDR2 FQNEAQ (reference sequence). The CDR3: CASSFRPGSYEQYF. Here the CDR3 DNA reads TGTGCCAGCAGCTTTCGGCCAGGGTCCTACGAGCAGTACTTC.